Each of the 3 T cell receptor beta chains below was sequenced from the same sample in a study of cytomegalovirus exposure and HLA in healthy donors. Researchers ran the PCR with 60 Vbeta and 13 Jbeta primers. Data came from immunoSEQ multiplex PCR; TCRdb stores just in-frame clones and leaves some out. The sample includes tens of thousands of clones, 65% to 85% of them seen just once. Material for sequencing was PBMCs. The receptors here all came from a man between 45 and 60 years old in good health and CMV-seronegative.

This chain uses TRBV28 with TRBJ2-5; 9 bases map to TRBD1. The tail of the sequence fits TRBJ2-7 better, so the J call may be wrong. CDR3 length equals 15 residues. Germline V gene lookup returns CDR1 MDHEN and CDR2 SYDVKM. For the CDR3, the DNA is TGTGCCAGCAGCAGCCCGGGACAGGGATTCTACGAGCAGTACTTC. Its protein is CASSSPGQGFYEQYF.

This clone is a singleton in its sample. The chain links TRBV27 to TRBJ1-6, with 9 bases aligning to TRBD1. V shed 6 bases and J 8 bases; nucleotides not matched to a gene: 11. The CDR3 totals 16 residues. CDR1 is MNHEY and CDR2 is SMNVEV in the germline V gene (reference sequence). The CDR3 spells CASSRPGQGGHSPLHF. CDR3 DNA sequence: TGTGCCAGCAGCCGCCCGGGACAGGGCGGCCATTCACCCCTCCACTTT.

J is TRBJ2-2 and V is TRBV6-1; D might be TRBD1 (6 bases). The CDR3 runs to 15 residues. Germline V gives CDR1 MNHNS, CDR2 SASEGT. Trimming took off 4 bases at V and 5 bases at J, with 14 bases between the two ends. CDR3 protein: CASSVSGAETGELFF. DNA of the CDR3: TGTGCCAGCAGTGTATCAGGGGCGGAAACCGGGGAGCTGTTTTTT.